These 10 T cell receptor beta chains came from one sample sequenced in a study of read filtering for tumor transcriptome and immune sequencing. This library used about 360 ng RNA and molecular barcoded adaptors spanning alpha/delta and beta/gamma chains. MiXCR was run by TCRdb on the reads, yielding one entry per CDR3 protein. The sample has fewer than 35,000 distinct CDR3 sequences, roughly 20% seen once; the top ten hold 16%. Input material: a population of CD138-negative cells sorted from bone marrow. These receptors were collected from a donor at least 40 years old with multiple myeloma.

This clonotype is medium-sized within its sample. The chain couples TRBV20-1 to TRBJ2-1; D is ambiguous. V lost 7 bases, J lost 6 bases, and 16 bases lay in between. The CDR3 totals 13 residues. Per germline, CDR1 DFQATT and CDR2 SNEGSKA (reference sequence). The DNA of the CDR3 is TGCAGTGAAGCTACCCATGATTTCAATGAGCAGTTCTTC. Its translation is CSEATHDFNEQFF.

This clonotype was seen at least ten times. The CDR3 nucleotides are TGCGCCAGCCAACGTTGGACAGGGGCCACTGAAGCTTTCTTT. This encodes CASQRWTGATEAFF. V usage is TRBV5-1 and J usage is TRBJ1-1; 9 bases line up with TRBD1. Trimming took 7 bases from V and 4 from J; bases not matched to a gene: 8. The V gene's germline CDR1 is SGHRS and CDR2 YFSETQ. CDR3 length equals 14 residues.

On this clonotype itself: This may stem from a read error, because a much larger clone lies one nucleotide away. DNA of the CDR3: TGTGCCAGCAGCCAAGATGATGAGCCGGTAGAGACCCAGTACTTC. Protein sequence: CASSQDDEPVETQYF. V and J are TRBV3-1 and TRBJ2-5; D gene unclear. This CDR3 contains 15 residues. The V end lost 0 bases, the J end lost 4 bases, and 12 bases lay between the germline ends. The germline CDR1 and CDR2 sequences are LGHDT and YNNKEL (reference sequence).

Judged by abundance, this clonotype is medium-sized. This CDR3 reads CASSLGPMGSYNEQFF. The CDR3 region has the DNA TGTGCCAGCAGCTTGGGACCGATGGGCTCCTACAATGAGCAGTTCTTC. The chain couples TRBV5-5 to TRBJ2-1, with D hard to call. The CDR3 has 16 residues. V lost 0 bases to trimming and J lost 0 bases, with 10 bases between them. Germline loops: CDR1 SGHKS, CDR2 YYEKEE (reference sequence).

By sample fraction, this clonotype is medium-sized. This chain connects TRBV2 to TRBJ2-1; no firm D call. This CDR3 is 15 amino acids long. Per the germline V gene, CDR1 is SNHLY and CDR2 is FYNNEI. V dropped 3 bases and J dropped 4 bases, with 13 bases sitting between them. The CDR3 DNA reads as TGTGCCAGCAGTGACAATTCGGACGGATACAATGAGCAGTTCTTC. It translates to CASSDNSDGYNEQFF.

The chain combines TRBV5-1 with TRBJ1-1; weak D call: TRBD1 (6 bases). Trimming stripped 7 bases from V and 0 bases from J, with 10 bases between. The CDR3 contains 13 residues. Germline CDR1 is SGHRS and CDR2 is YFSETQ. Here the CDR3 DNA reads TGCGCCAGCCAGGGACATTTGAACACTGAAGCTTTCTTT. It is translated as CASQGHLNTEAFF.

In this sample, this clonotype turned up many times. The V gene is TRBV5-1, the J gene TRBJ2-3, with D possibly matching TRBD1 (5 bases). Trimming removed 0 bases from V and 4 bases from J, with 12 bases in between. Germline V lookup: CDR1 SGHRS, CDR2 YFSETQ. CDR3 size: 15 residues. CDR3 nucleotide sequence: TGCGCCAGCAGCTTGGGGGGCAGGGCCGCAGATACGCAGTATTTT. Its protein product is CASSLGGRAADTQYF. Looking up the rest from reference TRBV5-1 and TRBJ2-3 gives the full variable domain: KAGVTQTPRYLIKTRGQQVTLSCSPISGHRSVSWYQQTPGQGLQFLFEYFSETQRNKGNFPGRFSGRQFSNSRSEMNVSTLELGDSALYLCASSLGGRAADTQYFGPGTRLTVL.

The sample holds many counts of this clonotype. The chain uses TRBV11-3 and TRBJ2-2; D is unclear. The CDR3 length is 12 residues. Germline loops: CDR1 SGHNT, CDR2 YENEEA. V was trimmed by 7 bases and J by 4 bases, leaving 7 bases between them. The CDR3: CASKRGTGELFF. DNA for the CDR3: TGTGCCAGCAAACGAGGCACCGGGGAGCTGTTTTTT.

Regarding this clonotype: A read error may produce the germline difference seen at one junction end. J is TRBJ2-7 and V is TRBV20-1, with D tentatively TRBD2 (6 bases). The CDR3 is 16 residues long. CDR1 DFQATT and CDR2 SNEGSKA come from the germline V gene (reference sequence). The CDR3 loop is CSTRDVEGRILYEQYF. In nucleotides, the CDR3 is TGCAGTACTAGGGATGTTGAGGGGAGGATCCTCTACGAGCAGTACTTC.

This clonotype was observed at least ten times. J is TRBJ2-3 and V is TRBV6-4; D not resolved. Trimming stripped 3 bases from V and 6 bases from J, with 4 bases between. The V gene's germline CDR1 is MRHNA and CDR2 SNTAGT. This CDR3 has 11 residues. This CDR3 reads CASSEGDTQYF. The CDR3 nucleotides are TGTGCCAGCAGTGAGGGTGATACGCAGTATTTT.